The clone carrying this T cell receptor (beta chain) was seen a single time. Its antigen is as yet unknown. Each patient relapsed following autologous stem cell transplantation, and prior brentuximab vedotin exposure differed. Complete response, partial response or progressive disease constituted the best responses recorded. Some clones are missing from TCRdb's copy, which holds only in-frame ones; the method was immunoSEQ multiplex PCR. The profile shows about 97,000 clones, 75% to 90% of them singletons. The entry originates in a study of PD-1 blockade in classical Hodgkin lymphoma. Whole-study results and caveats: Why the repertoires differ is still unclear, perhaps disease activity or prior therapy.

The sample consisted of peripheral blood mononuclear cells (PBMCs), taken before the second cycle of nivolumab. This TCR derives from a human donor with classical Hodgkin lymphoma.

CDR3 sequence (DNA): TGTGCCAGTAGTCGACAGGGGGCTATTGAAGCTTTCTTT. Translated, it gives CASSRQGAIEAFF. This chain joins TRBV19 and TRBJ1-1; TRBD1 matches 10 bases. The V and J ends lost 5 bases and 7 bases, in that order; junction bases with no gene match: 4. This CDR3 spans 13 amino acids. Germline CDR1 and CDR2: LNHDA and SQIVND (reference sequence).